These 24 T cell receptor beta chains were all obtained from the same sample, sequenced in a study of shared clonotypes between healthy human individuals. Naive CD8 populations comprised CD45RO-negative cells positively selected for CCR7, excluding terminally differentiated effector memory CD45RA+ cells. The assay was immunoSEQ multiplex PCR, and TCRdb's table has in-frame clones only and misses some. The sample shows about 2.1 million clones, just over 90% of them seen only once. Sequences were obtained from naive CD8+ T cells from PBMCs. The receptors stem from a man aged 18 to 29 in good health. Some clones in this sample may be carry-over from other donors' samples.

J is TRBJ2-2 and V is TRBV29-1; TRBD1 or TRBD2 may be the D gene (6 bases each). In germline, CDR1 is SQVTM, CDR2 ANQGSEA. Trimming took off 7 bases at V and 4 bases at J, with 19 bases between the two ends. The CDR3 spans 15 residues. The CDR3 bases are TGCAGCGCGGGGTTCCGGGGGCGTGGCACCGGGGAGCTGTTTTTT. Residues: CSAGFRGRGTGELFF.

The chain couples TRBV30 to TRBJ2-1; D tentatively fits TRBD1 or TRBD2 (5 bases each). The CDR3 contains 14 residues. CDR1 and CDR2 (germline): GTSNPN, SVGIG (reference sequence). Trimming pared 2 bases from V and 6 bases from J, leaving 14 bases between. The CDR3 loop is CAWSMGPLGNEQFF. CDR3 DNA: TGTGCCTGGAGTATGGGACCCCTGGGCAATGAGCAGTTCTTC.

The chain combines TRBV14 with TRBJ2-7, with D perhaps being TRBD1 or TRBD2 (5 bases each). Per the germline V gene, CDR1 is SGHDN and CDR2 is FVKESK. V lost 4 bases to trimming and J lost 3 bases, with 13 bases between them. The CDR3 extends over 14 amino acids. The CDR3 DNA reads TGTGCCAGCAGCCCCCTTCGGGACGACTACGAGCAGTACTTC. This sequence encodes CASSPLRDDYEQYF. Supplemented by reference TRBV14 and TRBJ2-7, the full variable domain reads EAGVTQFPSHSVIEKGQTVTLRCDPISGHDNLYWYRRVMGKEIKFLLHFVKESKQDESGMPNNRFLAERTGGTYSTLKVQPAELEDSGVYFCASSPLRDDYEQYFGPGTRLTVT.

The V and J genes are TRBV9 and TRBJ2-7; 9 positions agree with TRBD1. J gave up 4 bases and V 5 bases, and 7 bases lay outside the gene matches. The CDR3 has 14 residues. Per germline, CDR1 SGDLS and CDR2 YYNGEE. CDR3 region: CASSKGTGKYEQYF. In nucleotides, the CDR3 is TGTGCCAGCAGTAAGGGGACAGGGAAATACGAGCAGTACTTC.

This clone was detected only once. CDR3 sequence: CASSLVGTGDPEQYF. CDR3 nucleotides: TGTGCCAGCAGCTTAGTTGGGACAGGCGATCCCGAGCAGTACTTC. V usage is TRBV11-2 and J usage is TRBJ2-7, with TRBD1 matching 8 bases. The J segment lost 6 bases and the V segment lost 1 base, leaving 8 bases of the junction unmatched. CDR1 and CDR2 (germline): SGHAT, FQNNGV. This CDR3 spans 15 amino acids.

The chain is built from TRBV6-1 and TRBJ2-7, with D possibly TRBD2 on 5 matching bases. The CDR3 runs 15 residues. Germline CDR1 is MNHNS and CDR2 is SASEGT. The V gene lost 4 bases and the J gene lost 2 bases, with 15 bases spanning the gap. The CDR3 DNA follows: TGTGCCAGCAGTGTGAGGCGGGCCGACCCCTACGAGCAGTACTTC. The encoded protein is CASSVRRADPYEQYF.

V usage is TRBV4-2 and J usage is TRBJ2-7; possible D gene TRBD1, 6 bases. The V gene's germline CDR1 is LGHNA and CDR2 YNFKEQ. The V gene lost 4 bases and the J gene lost 4 bases, with 14 bases spanning the gap. The CDR3 covers 14 residues. CDR3 sequence (DNA): TGTGCCAGCAGCCCCTCGGACAGAAAATACGAGCAGTACTTC. It translates to CASSPSDRKYEQYF.

The J gene is TRBJ2-1, the V gene TRBV7-9; TRBD2 matches at 14 bases. Per the germline V gene, CDR1 is SEHNR and CDR2 is FQNEAQ (reference sequence). The CDR3 is made up of 16 amino acids. Trimming took 4 bases from V and 4 from J; bases not matched to a gene: 3. CDR3 nucleotides: TGTGCCAGCAGCTCCGGGACTAGCGGGAGATACAATGAGCAGTTCTTC. Residues: CASSSGTSGRYNEQFF.

The chain carries TRBV27 and TRBJ1-2; 10 nucleotides match TRBD1. The CDR3 consists of 15 residues. Germline trimming cut 4 bases from V and 8 bases from J; bases unmatched to any gene: 10. In germline, CDR1 is MNHEY, CDR2 SMNVEV (reference sequence). The CDR3 bases are TGTGCCAGCAGTTGGGGACAGGGGTTTTTAGGGGGCTACACCTTC. Encoded protein: CASSWGQGFLGGYTF.

The J gene is TRBJ2-7, the V gene TRBV6-5, with D perhaps matching TRBD1 (8 bases). V lost 8 bases to trimming and J lost 4 bases, with 18 bases between them. The germline V gene has CDR1 MNHEY and CDR2 SVGAGI. The CDR3 loop spans 14 amino acids. The CDR3 reads CASGGGTGSYEQYF. In nucleotides, the CDR3 is TGTGCCAGCGGGGGGGGGACAGGCTCGTACGAGCAGTACTTC.

The chain combines TRBV29-1 with TRBJ2-1, with D uncertain. V was cut by 6 bases and J by 9 bases, with 9 bases left in between. The germline V gene encodes CDR1 SQVTM and CDR2 ANQGSEA. This CDR3 is built from 10 residues. CDR3 in amino acids: CSVPAAEQFF. The CDR3 nucleotides are TGCAGCGTCCCGGCTGCTGAGCAGTTCTTC.

On this clone: The junction departs from the called germline gene at one end, perhaps through a read error. The rearrangement uses TRBV18 and TRBJ1-2; possible D gene TRBD1, 5 bases. CDR1 is KGHSH, CDR2 LQKENI, per germline. This CDR3 comprises 12 residues. The CDR3 bases are TGTGCCAGCTCACCCCCGGAGCCGGGGGTCTCCTTC. This sequence encodes CASSPPEPGVSF.

This chain links TRBV7-9 with TRBJ2-7; 14 positions agree with TRBD2. The trim removed 5 bases at V and 3 bases at J, leaving 6 bases unmatched. From germline, CDR1 is SEHNR and CDR2 FQNEAQ (reference sequence). CDR3 length: 16 residues. CDR3 DNA sequence: TGTGCCAGCAGCGTACCAGGGACTAGCGGGAGCTACGAGCAGTACTTC. Protein: CASSVPGTSGSYEQYF.

The chain uses TRBV11-2 and TRBJ2-1; 11 positions match TRBD2. Germline assignment: CDR1 SGHAT and CDR2 FQNNGV. The ends lost 2 bases at V and 10 bases at J; junction bases unmatched: 4. CDR3 size: 14 residues. CDR3 amino acids: CASSLSLAGGEQFF. For the CDR3, the DNA is TGTGCCAGCAGCTTATCGCTAGCGGGAGGCGAGCAGTTCTTC.

This clone was found once. V gene TRBV10-3 combines with J gene TRBJ2-5; tentative D call: TRBD1 (6 bases). V was cut by 7 bases and J by 7 bases, with 22 bases left in between. The CDR3 is 15 residues long. CDR1 is ENHRY and CDR2 is SYGVKD in the germline V gene. This CDR3 reads CAINRQAGVRGTQYF. In DNA form, the CDR3 reads TGTGCCATCAATCGGCAAGCAGGGGTCCGGGGGACCCAGTACTTC.

The chain links TRBV19 to TRBJ1-1, with D perhaps TRBD1 (5 bases). This CDR3 contains 14 residues. V shed 3 bases and J shed 0 bases, with 8 bases lying between them. Germline CDR1 LNHDA, CDR2 SQIVND (reference sequence). The chain's CDR3 is CASSMMGLNTEAFF. DNA for the CDR3: TGTGCCAGTAGTATGATGGGACTGAACACTGAAGCTTTCTTT.

The V call is TRBV5-5, the J call TRBJ2-5; D unresolved. CDR1 is SGHKS, CDR2 YYEKEE, per germline (reference sequence). Between the trimmed V and J ends, which lost 0 bases and 3 bases, there was a span of 6 bases. This CDR3 has 13 amino acids. CDR3 sequence: CASSLEGKETQYF. CDR3 DNA sequence: TGTGCCAGCAGCTTGGAAGGGAAAGAGACCCAGTACTTC. Drawing the rest from reference TRBV5-5 and TRBJ2-5, the complete variable domain is DAGVTQSPTHLIKTRGQQVTLRCSPISGHKSVSWYQQVLGQGPQFIFQYYEKEERGRGNFPDRFSARQFPNYSSELNVNALLLGDSALYLCASSLEGKETQYFGPGTRLLVL.

The chain joins TRBV11-2 to TRBJ2-1; D is perhaps TRBD1 or TRBD2 (5 bases each). Germline V CDR1 and CDR2: SGHAT, FQNNGV. CDR3 length: 15 amino acids. The ends were cut back, 1 base at V and 4 bases at J, with 11 bases in the middle. As DNA, the CDR3 is TGTGCCAGCAGCTTAGGGGACCGGGTATACAATGAGCAGTTCTTC. Its translation is CASSLGDRVYNEQFF.

This chain links TRBV7-8 with TRBJ2-3; 11 bases line up with TRBD2. Germline CDR1 reads SGHVS; CDR2 reads FQNEAQ. The CDR3 is 18 amino acids. Trimming cost V 3 bases and J 2 bases; bases outside gene matches: 10. CDR3 in amino acids: CASSFSGRALFNTDTQYF. The CDR3 DNA follows: TGTGCCAGCAGCTTTAGCGGGAGGGCCCTGTTTAACACAGATACGCAGTATTTT.

The V and J genes are TRBV5-6 and TRBJ1-3; no reliable D call. The CDR3 is 13 amino acids. Germline V CDR1 and CDR2: SGHDT, YYEEEE. Trimming removed 0 bases at V and 8 bases at J, with 9 bases between. In DNA form, the CDR3 reads TGTGCCAGCAGCTTGGGTGCGGGCTACACCATATATTTT. Encoded protein: CASSLGAGYTIYF.

CDR3 in amino acids: CASNMPGQGGETQYF. The CDR3 DNA reads TGTGCCAGCAACATGCCGGGACAGGGGGGAGAGACCCAGTACTTC. This rearrangement joins TRBV7-9 to TRBJ2-5; the match to TRBD1 covers 11 bases. The CDR3 spans 15 residues. V dropped 7 bases and J dropped 4; count of bases not matched to a gene: 8. Germline CDR1 reads SEHNR; CDR2 reads FQNEAQ (reference sequence).

Worth noting for this clone: This sample includes further DNA sequences coding for the same CDR3. The rearrangement joins TRBV27 to TRBJ1-2; 8 bases line up with TRBD1. Germline-derived CDR1 and CDR2 are MNHEY and SMNVEV (reference sequence). After removal of 3 bases from V and 4 bases from J, the junction contained 4 bases not matched to a gene. CDR3 length equals 14 residues. DNA for the CDR3: TGTGCCAGCAGTTTGACAGGGGTCGGCTATGGCTACACCTTC. It encodes CASSLTGVGYGYTF.

The chain employs TRBV7-8 and TRBJ2-7; D possibly uses TRBD1 or TRBD2 (6 bases each). Trimming removed 5 bases from V and 1 base from J, with 12 bases in between. CDR3 length equals 14 residues. Germline CDR1 reads SGHVS; CDR2 reads FQNEAQ. CDR3 amino acids: CASSTPGASYEQYF. For the CDR3, the DNA is TGTGCCAGCAGCACCCCGGGGGCTTCCTACGAGCAGTACTTC.

The chain recombines TRBV6-5 with TRBJ2-7, with no clear D. V gave up 8 bases and J gave up 5 bases, with 7 bases separating them. Germline CDR1 and CDR2: MNHEY and SVGAGI. CDR3 length: 10 amino acids. CDR3 loop: CASRWHEQYF. The CDR3 DNA reads as TGTGCCAGCCGGTGGCACGAGCAGTACTTC.